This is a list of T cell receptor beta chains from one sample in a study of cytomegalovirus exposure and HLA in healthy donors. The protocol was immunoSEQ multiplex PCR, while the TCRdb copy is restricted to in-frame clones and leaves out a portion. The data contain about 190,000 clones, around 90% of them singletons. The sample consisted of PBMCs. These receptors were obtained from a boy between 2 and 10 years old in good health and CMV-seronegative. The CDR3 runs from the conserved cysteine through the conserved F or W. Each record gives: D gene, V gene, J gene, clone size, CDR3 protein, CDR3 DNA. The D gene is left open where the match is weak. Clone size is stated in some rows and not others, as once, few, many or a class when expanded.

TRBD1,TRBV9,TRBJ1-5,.,CASSVGTGSNQPQHF,TGTGCCAGCAGCGTAGGGACAGGGAGCAATCAGCCCCAGCATTTT
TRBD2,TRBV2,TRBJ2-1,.,CASSESGGYNEQFF,TGTGCCAGCAGTGAAAGCGGGGGATACAATGAGCAGTTCTTC
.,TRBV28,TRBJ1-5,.,CASSPGGGGRVNQPQHF,TGTGCCAGCAGTCCCGGCGGGGGGGGTCGAGTTAATCAGCCCCAGCATTTT
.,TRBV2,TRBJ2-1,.,CASIRTISYNEQFF,TGTGCCAGCATAAGGACTATCTCCTACAATGAGCAGTTCTTC
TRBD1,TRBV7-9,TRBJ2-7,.,CASRGQDTSRSSYEQYF,TGTGCCAGCAGAGGACAGGACACTTCGAGGAGCTCCTACGAGCAGTACTTC
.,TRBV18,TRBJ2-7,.,CASSPSGIYEQYF,TGTGCCAGCTCACCATCGGGGATCTACGAGCAGTACTTC
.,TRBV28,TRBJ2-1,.,CASSLLTRLSYNEQFF,TGTGCCAGCAGTTTATTGACTAGGCTCTCCTACAATGAGCAGTTCTTC
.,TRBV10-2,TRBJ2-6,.,CASSLRQGQGANVLTF,TGCGCCAGCAGTCTGCGGCAGGGCCAGGGGGCCAACGTCCTGACTTTC
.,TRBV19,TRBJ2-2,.,CASSIGPNTGELFF,TGTGCCAGTAGTATAGGGCCGAACACCGGGGAGCTGTTTTTT
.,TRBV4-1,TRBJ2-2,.,CASSPLGGAVWTGELFF,TGCGCCAGCAGCCCCCTTGGCGGGGCCGTATGGACCGGGGAGCTGTTTTTT
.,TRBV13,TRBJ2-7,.,CASSGGGTYEQYF,TGTGCCAGCAGCGGCGGGGGCACCTACGAGCAGTACTTC
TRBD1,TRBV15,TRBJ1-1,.,CATSTRDRQFMNTEAFF,TGTGCCACCAGCACCCGGGACAGACAATTCATGAACACTGAAGCTTTCTTT
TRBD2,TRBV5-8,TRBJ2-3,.,CASSAGLAGDTDTQYF,TGTGCCAGCAGCGCGGGACTAGCGGGAGACACAGATACGCAGTATTTT
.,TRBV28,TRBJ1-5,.,CASSPTRHNQPQHF,TGTGCCAGCAGTCCAACACGACACAATCAGCCCCAGCATTTT
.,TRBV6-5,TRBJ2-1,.,CASSYSLSATYNEQFF,TGTGCCAGCAGTTACTCGCTAAGCGCGACCTACAATGAGCAGTTCTTC
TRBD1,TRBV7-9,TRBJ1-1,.,CASSLGTGVLNTEAFF,TGTGCCAGCAGCTTAGGTACAGGGGTTTTGAACACTGAAGCTTTCTTT
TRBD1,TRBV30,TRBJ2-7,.,CAWSVGTGITYEQYF,TGTGCCTGGAGTGTAGGGACAGGGATCACCTACGAGCAGTACTTC
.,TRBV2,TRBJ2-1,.,CASGAGTRNEQFF,TGTGCCAGCGGGGCAGGGACTCGCAATGAGCAGTTCTTC
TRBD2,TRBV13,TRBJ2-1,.,CASSDSGRGDEQFF,TGTGCCAGCAGCGATAGCGGGAGAGGGGATGAGCAGTTCTTC
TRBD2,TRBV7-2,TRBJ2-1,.,CASSLGTSGGSGEQFF,TGTGCCAGCAGCTTAGGTACTAGCGGGGGGTCGGGTGAGCAGTTCTTC
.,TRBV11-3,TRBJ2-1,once,CASSSPGLYNEQFF,TGTGCCAGCAGCTCCCCGGGACTTTACAATGAGCAGTTCTTC
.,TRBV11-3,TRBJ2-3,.,CASSLCNIQKRTDTQYF,TGTGCCAGCAGCTTATGCAACATACAGAAACGCACAGATACGCAGTATTTT
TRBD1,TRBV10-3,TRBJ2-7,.,CAIRPQGPYEQYF,TGTGCCATCAGACCACAGGGGCCCTACGAGCAGTACTTC
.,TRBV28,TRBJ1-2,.,CASRPQQGFFYGYTF,TGTGCCAGCAGGCCTCAACAGGGCTTCTTCTATGGCTACACCTTC
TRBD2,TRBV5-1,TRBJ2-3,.,CASSRLAGTSTDTQYF,TGCGCCAGCAGCCGACTAGCGGGAACTAGCACAGATACGCAGTATTTT
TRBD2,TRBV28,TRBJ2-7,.,CASSPSGTYSYEQYF,TGTGCCAGCAGCCCGAGCGGGACGTACTCCTACGAGCAGTACTTC
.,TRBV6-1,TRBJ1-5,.,CASSGPRENDQPQHF,TGTGCCAGCAGTGGCCCCCGGGAGAATGATCAGCCCCAGCATTTT
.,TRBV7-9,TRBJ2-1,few,CASIFSYEQFF,TGTGCCAGCATCTTTAGTTATGAGCAGTTCTTC
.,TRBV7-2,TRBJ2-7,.,CASSLATTGVAYEQYF,TGTGCCAGCAGCTTAGCGACTACGGGGGTCGCCTACGAGCAGTACTTC
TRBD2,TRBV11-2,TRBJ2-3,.,CASSYTRGAADTQYF,TGTGCCAGCAGCTACACGCGGGGGGCGGCAGATACGCAGTATTTT
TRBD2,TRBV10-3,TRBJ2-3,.,CAISALRESGDTQYF,TGTGCCATCAGTGCCTTGCGGGAGTCCGGAGATACGCAGTATTTT
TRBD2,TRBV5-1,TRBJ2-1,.,CASSFPSGSGGGKQFF,TGCGCCAGCAGCTTCCCGTCGGGTAGCGGGGGGGGGAAGCAGTTCTTC
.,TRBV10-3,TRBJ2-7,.,CAISSGYEQYF,TGTGCCATCAGTTCAGGCTACGAGCAGTACTTC
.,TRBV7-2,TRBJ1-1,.,CASSLGYGGLGTEAFF,TGTGCCAGCAGCTTAGGTTATGGGGGCCTAGGCACTGAAGCTTTCTTT
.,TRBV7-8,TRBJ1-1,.,CASSLGAGPNTEAFF,TGTGCCAGCAGCTTAGGGGCAGGTCCGAACACTGAAGCTTTCTTT
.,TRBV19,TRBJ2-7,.,CASSIYPSNQRPGHEEQYF,TGTGCCAGTAGTATATATCCCTCCAATCAGAGACCGGGTCACGAAGAGCAGTACTTC
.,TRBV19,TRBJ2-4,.,CASKEDGDSKNIQYF,TGTGCCAGTAAGGAGGACGGTGACTCCAAAAACATTCAGTACTTC
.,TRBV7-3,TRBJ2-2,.,CASSPSRTGELFF,TGTGCCAGCAGCCCTTCCCGCACCGGGGAGCTGTTTTTT
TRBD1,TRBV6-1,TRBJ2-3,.,CASPRQGVLYF,TGTGCCAGTCCCCGACAGGGTGTTCTGTATTTT
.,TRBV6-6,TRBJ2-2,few,CASRRSNTGELFF,TGTGCCAGCAGGAGATCGAACACCGGGGAGCTGTTTTTT
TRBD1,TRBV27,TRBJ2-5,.,CASRGATGRVLLSPETQYF,TGTGCCAGCAGGGGGGCGACAGGGAGAGTACTGCTCTCTCCGGAGACCCAGTACTTC
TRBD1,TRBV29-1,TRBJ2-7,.,CSVHTGAHYEQYF,TGCAGCGTTCACACAGGGGCCCACTACGAGCAGTACTTC
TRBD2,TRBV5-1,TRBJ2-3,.,CASSSTAGGRTDTQYF,TGCGCCAGCAGCTCCACAGCGGGGGGCCGCACAGATACGCAGTATTTT
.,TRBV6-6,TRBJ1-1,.,CASSEHEAFF,TGTGCCAGCAGTGAACATGAAGCTTTCTTT
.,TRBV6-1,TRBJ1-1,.,CASSGRRMNTEAFF,TGTGCCAGCAGTGGACGGAGGATGAACACTGAAGCTTTCTTT
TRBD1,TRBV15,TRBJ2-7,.,CATANRTGWEYEQYF,TGTGCCACCGCAAATAGGACAGGGTGGGAGTACGAGCAGTACTTC
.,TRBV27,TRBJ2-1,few,CASSLWTSYNEQFF,TGTGCCAGCAGTTTATGGACATCGTACAATGAGCAGTTCTTC
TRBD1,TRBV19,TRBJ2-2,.,CASRDRGRGTGELFF,TGTGCCAGTAGGGACAGGGGGCGCGGGACCGGGGAGCTGTTTTTT
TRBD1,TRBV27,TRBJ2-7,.,CATASRDRGHEQYF,TGTGCCACAGCGTCCCGGGACAGAGGCCACGAGCAGTACTTC
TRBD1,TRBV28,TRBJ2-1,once,CASSDRTGSYNEQFF,TGTGCCAGCAGTGATCGGACAGGGTCCTACAATGAGCAGTTCTTC
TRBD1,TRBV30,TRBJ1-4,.,CAWSWPNGQVNEKLFF,TGTGCCTGGAGTTGGCCGAACGGACAGGTTAATGAAAAACTGTTTTTT
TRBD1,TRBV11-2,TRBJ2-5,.,CASRTGTGGSGRETQYF,TGTGCCAGCAGGACCGGGACAGGGGGTTCGGGGAGGGAGACCCAGTACTTC
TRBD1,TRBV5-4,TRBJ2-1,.,CASSLMDRAYNEQFF,TGTGCCAGCAGCTTGATGGACAGGGCCTACAATGAGCAGTTCTTC
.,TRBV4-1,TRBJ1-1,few,CASSQVLGEAFF,TGCGCCAGCAGCCAAGTCCTAGGTGAAGCTTTCTTT
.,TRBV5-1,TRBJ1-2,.,CASSPFRDTSWGYTF,TGCGCCAGCAGCCCCTTCAGGGACACTTCCTGGGGCTACACCTTC